This T cell receptor beta chain was sequenced in a study of patients and donors after allogeneic stem cell transplantation. TCRdb called the RT-PCR reads again in MiXCR, with one record for every CDR3 protein. The repertoire holds 100,000 to 130,000 distinct CDR3 sequences, with roughly 35% as singletons. Sequenced sample: blood, either unsorted or a sorted T cell fraction (not recorded which). This receptor was taken from a human donor who was either an allogeneic HSCT recipient or a stem cell or donor lymphocyte infusion donor (not recorded which). It is not recorded whose cells these are; they may come from a transplant donor.

The CDR3, as DNA: TGCAGTGCTAGAGACCCCGACCGAAATCAGCCCCAGCATTTT. The encoded protein is CSARDPDRNQPQHF. This sequence joins TRBV20-1 and TRBJ1-5; no reliable D call. Germline lookup yields CDR1 DFQATT and CDR2 SNEGSKA (reference sequence). V was cut by 0 bases and J by 4 bases, with 10 bases left in between. The CDR3 is 14 amino acids.